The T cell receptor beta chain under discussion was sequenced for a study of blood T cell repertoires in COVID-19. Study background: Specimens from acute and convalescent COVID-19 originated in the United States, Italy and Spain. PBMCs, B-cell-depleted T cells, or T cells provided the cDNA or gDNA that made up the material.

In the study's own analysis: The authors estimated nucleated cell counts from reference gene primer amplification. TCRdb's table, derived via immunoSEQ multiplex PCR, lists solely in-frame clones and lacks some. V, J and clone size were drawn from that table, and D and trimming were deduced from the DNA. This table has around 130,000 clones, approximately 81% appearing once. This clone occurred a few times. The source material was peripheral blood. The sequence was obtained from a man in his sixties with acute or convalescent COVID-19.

CDR3 nucleotides: TGCGCCAGCAGCCAAGGACAGGGAATCGCCGGGGAGCTGTTTTTT. Translating it yields CASSQGQGIAGELFF. The chain employs TRBV4-1 and TRBJ2-2; 7 bases line up with TRBD1. This CDR3 has 15 residues. V was clipped by 1 base and J by 6 bases; unmatched bases: 5. CDR1 is MGHRA, CDR2 YSYEKL, per germline.